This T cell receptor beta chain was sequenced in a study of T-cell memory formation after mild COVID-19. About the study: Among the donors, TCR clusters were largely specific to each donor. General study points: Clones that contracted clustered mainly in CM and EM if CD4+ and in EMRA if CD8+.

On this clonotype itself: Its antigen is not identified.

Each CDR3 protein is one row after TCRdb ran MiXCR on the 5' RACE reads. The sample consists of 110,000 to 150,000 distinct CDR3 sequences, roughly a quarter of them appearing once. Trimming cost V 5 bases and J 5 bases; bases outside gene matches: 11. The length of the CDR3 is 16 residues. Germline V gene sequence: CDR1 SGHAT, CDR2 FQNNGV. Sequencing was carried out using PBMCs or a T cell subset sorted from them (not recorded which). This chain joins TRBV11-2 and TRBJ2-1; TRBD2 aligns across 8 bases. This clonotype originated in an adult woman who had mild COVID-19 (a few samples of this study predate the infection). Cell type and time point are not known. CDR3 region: CASSPNYSGMDNEQFF. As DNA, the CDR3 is TGTGCCAGCAGCCCCAACTATAGCGGGATGGACAATGAGCAGTTCTTC.